The entry below describes one T cell receptor (beta chain). The data derive from a study of blood T cells in healthy people across ages. With a J-beta primer mix and a sample-barcoded 5' primer, a second PCR ran about 7 to 12 cycles. MiXCR, applied by TCRdb to the 5' RACE reads, yields one record per CDR3 protein. The sample shows about 1.1 million distinct CDR3 sequences, roughly two fifths of them seen only once. The CDR3 extends over 14 amino acids. Germline CDR1 SGHKS, CDR2 YYEKEE (reference sequence). V was clipped by 4 bases and J by 9 bases; unmatched bases: 8. This chain joins TRBV5-5 and TRBJ1-2; 11 bases align to TRBD1. This sequence originates from a man in his late teens or twenties in good health. Sample: blood. The CDR3 sequence is CASSESDRGLSYTF. As DNA, the CDR3 is TGTGCCAGCAGCGAGTCGGACAGGGGGCTTAGCTACACCTTC.